These T cell receptor beta chains were read from a single sample in a study of blood T cell repertoires in COVID-19. Clones were sequenced by immunoSEQ multiplex PCR, and TCRdb holds only the in-frame ones, with some missing. The sample has around 130,000 clones, 65% to 80% seen once. The sample comprised peripheral blood. The receptors shown here come from a man aged 50 to 60 with acute or convalescent COVID-19. Each CDR3 is given with its conserved first and last residue. Each record gives: V gene, D gene, J gene, clone size, CDR3 DNA, CDR3 protein. The D gene is left open where the match is weak. Clone sizes are given selectively: once, few, many, or a class where the clone is expanded.

v_call: TRBV9; d_call: -; j_call: TRBJ1-2; clone_size: -; cdr3_nt: TGTGCCAGCAGCCCCCGCGGAGGGGTGAGCAATGGCTACACCTTC; cdr3_aa: CASSPRGGVSNGYTF
v_call: TRBV12-3/TRBV12-4; d_call: -; j_call: TRBJ1-2; clone_size: -; cdr3_nt: TGTGCCAGCAGAAACAGGGCCGGTGGCTACACCTTC; cdr3_aa: CASRNRAGGYTF
v_call: TRBV29-1; d_call: -; j_call: TRBJ1-1; clone_size: -; cdr3_nt: TGCAGCGTTATGACCCAGGGCACTGAAGCTTTCTTT; cdr3_aa: CSVMTQGTEAFF
v_call: TRBV6-4; d_call: -; j_call: TRBJ1-2; clone_size: -; cdr3_nt: TGTGCCAGCAGAGAAACCGCTGTTGGGGGGATCGACTATGGCTACACCTTC; cdr3_aa: CASRETAVGGIDYGYTF
v_call: TRBV7-9; d_call: TRBD1; j_call: TRBJ2-5; clone_size: -; cdr3_nt: TGTGCCAGCAGCCCACGGACAGGGAAAGAGACCCAGTACTTC; cdr3_aa: CASSPRTGKETQYF
v_call: TRBV11-2; d_call: TRBD1; j_call: TRBJ2-3; clone_size: -; cdr3_nt: TGTGCCAGCAGCGACAGGGGCGATACGCAGTATTTT; cdr3_aa: CASSDRGDTQYF
v_call: TRBV19; d_call: TRBD1; j_call: TRBJ2-7; clone_size: -; cdr3_nt: TGTGCCAGTAGTACCAGGACAGGGGGTTACGAGCAGTACTTC; cdr3_aa: CASSTRTGGYEQYF
v_call: TRBV18; d_call: TRBD1; j_call: TRBJ2-3; clone_size: -; cdr3_nt: TGTGCCAGCTCACCGGGACAGGGCACAGATACGCAGTATTTT; cdr3_aa: CASSPGQGTDTQYF
v_call: TRBV10-3; d_call: TRBD1; j_call: TRBJ1-2; clone_size: once; cdr3_nt: TGTGCCATCAAAGGGACAGACGCTAACTATGGCTACACCTTC; cdr3_aa: CAIKGTDANYGYTF
v_call: TRBV29-1; d_call: TRBD1; j_call: TRBJ1-1; clone_size: -; cdr3_nt: TGCAGCGTTGGATCCGGGACAGGAGCTTTCTTT; cdr3_aa: CSVGSGTGAFF
v_call: TRBV19; d_call: TRBD1; j_call: TRBJ1-6; clone_size: -; cdr3_nt: TGTGCCAGTACCCCTGACAGGGACAATAATTCACCCCTCCACTTT; cdr3_aa: CASTPDRDNNSPLHF
v_call: TRBV20-1; d_call: TRBD1; j_call: TRBJ1-2; clone_size: -; cdr3_nt: TGCAGTGCTCGGGACAGGGTTGGCTACACCTTC; cdr3_aa: CSARDRVGYTF
v_call: TRBV30; d_call: -; j_call: TRBJ2-5; clone_size: -; cdr3_nt: TGTGCCTGGAGCGTGACTAGAGAGACCCAGTACTTC; cdr3_aa: CAWSVTRETQYF
v_call: TRBV24-1; d_call: -; j_call: TRBJ1-5; clone_size: -; cdr3_nt: TGTGCCACCAGTGATTCTTACAGGGATAGCAATCAGCCCCAGCATTTT; cdr3_aa: CATSDSYRDSNQPQHF
v_call: TRBV25-1; d_call: -; j_call: TRBJ1-4; clone_size: -; cdr3_nt: TGTGCCAGCAGGGCCCCTAATGAAAAACTGTTTTTT; cdr3_aa: CASRAPNEKLFF
v_call: TRBV19; d_call: -; j_call: TRBJ2-1; clone_size: many; cdr3_nt: TGTGCCAGTAGTATTACAGGGGGGGACTACAATGAGCAGTTCTTC; cdr3_aa: CASSITGGDYNEQFF
v_call: TRBV29-1; d_call: -; j_call: TRBJ1-2; clone_size: -; cdr3_nt: TGCAGCGCCGTAGAAACAGGGACTAACTATGGCTACACCTTC; cdr3_aa: CSAVETGTNYGYTF
v_call: TRBV5-4; d_call: TRBD2; j_call: TRBJ2-2; clone_size: -; cdr3_nt: TGTGCCAGCAGCTTGGAAGCGGGGGGGCGGACCGGGGAGCTGTTTTTT; cdr3_aa: CASSLEAGGRTGELFF
v_call: TRBV7-9; d_call: TRBD1; j_call: TRBJ1-1; clone_size: -; cdr3_nt: TGTGCCAGCAGCTTAGCAGGGGGCTCGAACACTGAAGCTTTCTTT; cdr3_aa: CASSLAGGSNTEAFF
v_call: TRBV29-1; d_call: -; j_call: TRBJ2-5; clone_size: -; cdr3_nt: TGCAGCGTGAGGTACGAGACCCAGTACTTC; cdr3_aa: CSVRYETQYF
v_call: TRBV15; d_call: -; j_call: TRBJ1-5; clone_size: once; cdr3_nt: TGTGCCACCAGCAGGGCCGGGGGGAATCAGCCCCAGCATTTT; cdr3_aa: CATSRAGGNQPQHF
v_call: TRBV2; d_call: TRBD1; j_call: TRBJ2-1; clone_size: -; cdr3_nt: TGTGCCAGCAGTGGATCCGCAGGGGGCTTGTTCAATGAGCAGTTCTTC; cdr3_aa: CASSGSAGGLFNEQFF
v_call: TRBV6-2/TRBV6-3; d_call: -; j_call: TRBJ2-7; clone_size: few; cdr3_nt: TGTGCCAGCAGTTCGGGTGAGCAGTACTTC; cdr3_aa: CASSSGEQYF
v_call: TRBV2; d_call: TRBD1; j_call: TRBJ1-5; clone_size: once; cdr3_nt: TGTGCCAGCAAACCAGCGGGACAGGGAATAGTTCAGCCCCAGCATTTT; cdr3_aa: CASKPAGQGIVQPQHF
v_call: TRBV27; d_call: -; j_call: TRBJ1-1; clone_size: -; cdr3_nt: TGTGCCAGCAGTTTATCTTCGGGAGCAGCCACTGAAGCTTTCTTT; cdr3_aa: CASSLSSGAATEAFF
v_call: TRBV6-5; d_call: -; j_call: TRBJ1-1; clone_size: -; cdr3_nt: TGTGCCAGCAGTTTCACAGGGTCGGGGACTGAAGCTTTCTTT; cdr3_aa: CASSFTGSGTEAFF
v_call: TRBV7-9; d_call: -; j_call: TRBJ2-2; clone_size: -; cdr3_nt: TGTGCCAGCAGCTTAGTAAACGGGGAGCTGTTTTTT; cdr3_aa: CASSLVNGELFF
v_call: TRBV3-1/TRBV3-2; d_call: TRBD2; j_call: TRBJ2-2; clone_size: -; cdr3_nt: TGTGCCAGCAGCCACATAGCGGGGGCGACCGGGGAGCTGTTTTTT; cdr3_aa: CASSHIAGATGELFF
v_call: TRBV27; d_call: -; j_call: TRBJ1-5; clone_size: -; cdr3_nt: TGTGCCAGCAGCCAACACCACATTAGCAATCAGCCCCAGCATTTT; cdr3_aa: CASSQHHISNQPQHF
v_call: TRBV6-1; d_call: -; j_call: TRBJ1-5; clone_size: -; cdr3_nt: TGTGCCAGCAGTGACCACGGCGCGGAGCCCCAGCATTTT; cdr3_aa: CASSDHGAEPQHF
v_call: TRBV7-6; d_call: -; j_call: TRBJ1-3; clone_size: -; cdr3_nt: TGTGCCAGCAGCTTTGGAGGGGCGGCGGGAAACACCATATATTTT; cdr3_aa: CASSFGGAAGNTIYF
v_call: TRBV10-3; d_call: -; j_call: TRBJ1-3; clone_size: -; cdr3_nt: TGTGCCATCAGTGACAGGGAGGTCGGAAACACCATATATTTT; cdr3_aa: CAISDREVGNTIYF
v_call: TRBV6-1; d_call: -; j_call: TRBJ1-1; clone_size: -; cdr3_nt: TGTGCCAGCAGTGAAGCGAGGGTGGGTGCTTTCTTT; cdr3_aa: CASSEARVGAFF
v_call: TRBV19; d_call: TRBD1; j_call: TRBJ2-3; clone_size: once; cdr3_nt: TGTGCCAGTAGCCCCGGGACAGGGAGCACAGATACGCAGTATTTT; cdr3_aa: CASSPGTGSTDTQYF
v_call: TRBV6-5; d_call: -; j_call: TRBJ2-3; clone_size: -; cdr3_nt: TGTGCCGGAGGGGGGGGAAAGGGTAGCACAGATACGCAGTATTTT; cdr3_aa: CAGGGGKGSTDTQYF
v_call: TRBV10-1; d_call: -; j_call: TRBJ2-2; clone_size: -; cdr3_nt: TGCGCCAGCAGTGATAGTCCGAACACCGGGGAGCTGTTTTTT; cdr3_aa: CASSDSPNTGELFF
v_call: TRBV4-1; d_call: TRBD2; j_call: TRBJ2-1; clone_size: -; cdr3_nt: TGCGCCAGCAGCCAAGATCCAAACGGGGGGGCTTACAATGAGCAGTTCTTC; cdr3_aa: CASSQDPNGGAYNEQFF
v_call: TRBV19; d_call: TRBD1; j_call: TRBJ1-1; clone_size: -; cdr3_nt: TGTGCCAGTGACGACAGGGCCACTGAAGCTTTCTTT; cdr3_aa: CASDDRATEAFF
v_call: TRBV5-6; d_call: -; j_call: TRBJ2-4; clone_size: -; cdr3_nt: TGTGCCAGCAGGCAAGAGGGCCCTCGACACATTCAGTACTTC; cdr3_aa: CASRQEGPRHIQYF
v_call: TRBV30; d_call: -; j_call: TRBJ2-5; clone_size: once; cdr3_nt: TGTGCCTGGAGTGTCAGCGGAGAGACCCAGTACTTC; cdr3_aa: CAWSVSGETQYF